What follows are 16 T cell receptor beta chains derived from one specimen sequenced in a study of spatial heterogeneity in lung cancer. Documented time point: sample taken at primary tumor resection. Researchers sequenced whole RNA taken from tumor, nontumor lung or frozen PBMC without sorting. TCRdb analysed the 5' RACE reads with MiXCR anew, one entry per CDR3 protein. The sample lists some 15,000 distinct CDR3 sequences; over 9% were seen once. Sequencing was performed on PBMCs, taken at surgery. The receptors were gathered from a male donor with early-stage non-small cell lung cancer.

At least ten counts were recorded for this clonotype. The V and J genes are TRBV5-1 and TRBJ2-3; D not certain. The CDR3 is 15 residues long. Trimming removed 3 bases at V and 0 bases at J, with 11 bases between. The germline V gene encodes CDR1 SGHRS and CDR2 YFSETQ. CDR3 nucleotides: TGCGCCAGCAGCTCCGAGACCCTAAGCACAGATACGCAGTATTTT. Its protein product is CASSSETLSTDTQYF.

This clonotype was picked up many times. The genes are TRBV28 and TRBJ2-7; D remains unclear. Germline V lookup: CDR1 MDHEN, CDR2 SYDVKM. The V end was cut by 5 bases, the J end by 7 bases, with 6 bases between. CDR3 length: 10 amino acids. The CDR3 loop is CASSLGEQYF. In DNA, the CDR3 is TGTGCCAGCAGTCTAGGGGAGCAGTACTTC.

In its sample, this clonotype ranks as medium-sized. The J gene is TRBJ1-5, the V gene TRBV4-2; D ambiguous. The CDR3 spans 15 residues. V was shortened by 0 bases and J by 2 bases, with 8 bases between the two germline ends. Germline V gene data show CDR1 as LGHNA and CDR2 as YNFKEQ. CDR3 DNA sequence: TGTGCCAGCAGCCAAGACCCAATTGGCAATCAGCCCCAGCATTTT. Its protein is CASSQDPIGNQPQHF.

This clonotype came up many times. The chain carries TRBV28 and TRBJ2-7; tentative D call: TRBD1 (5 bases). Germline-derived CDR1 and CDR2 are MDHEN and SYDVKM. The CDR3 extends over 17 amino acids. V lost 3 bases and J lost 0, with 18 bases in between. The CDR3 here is CASSFGAGQSSSYEQYF. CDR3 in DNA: TGTGCCAGCAGTTTTGGGGCCGGGCAGTCGAGCTCCTACGAGCAGTACTTC.

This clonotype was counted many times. The CDR3 nucleotides read TGTGCCAGCAGCTCATTCGGGGCCCCTAAGGCCCTCCACTTT. Protein product: CASSSFGAPKALHF. V and J are TRBV7-2 and TRBJ1-6, with a tentative D call TRBD1 (5 bases). Trimming removed 4 bases from V and 14 bases from J, with 18 bases in between. Germline-derived CDR1 and CDR2 are SGHTA and FQGNSA. The CDR3 loop spans 14 amino acids.

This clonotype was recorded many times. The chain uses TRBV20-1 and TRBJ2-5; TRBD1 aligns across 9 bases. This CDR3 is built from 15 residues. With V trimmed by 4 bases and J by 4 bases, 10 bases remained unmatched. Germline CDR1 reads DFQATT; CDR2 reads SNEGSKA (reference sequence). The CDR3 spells CSATTTGTGTETQYF. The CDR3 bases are TGCAGTGCTACCACCACCGGGACAGGGACAGAGACCCAGTACTTC.

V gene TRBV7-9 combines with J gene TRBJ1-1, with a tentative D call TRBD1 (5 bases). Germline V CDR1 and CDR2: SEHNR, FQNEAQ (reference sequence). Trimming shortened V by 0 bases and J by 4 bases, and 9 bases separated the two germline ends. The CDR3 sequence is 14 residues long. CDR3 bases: TGTGCCAGCAGCTTAGCTAGGGGTTCCACTGAAGCTTTCTTT. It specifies CASSLARGSTEAFF.

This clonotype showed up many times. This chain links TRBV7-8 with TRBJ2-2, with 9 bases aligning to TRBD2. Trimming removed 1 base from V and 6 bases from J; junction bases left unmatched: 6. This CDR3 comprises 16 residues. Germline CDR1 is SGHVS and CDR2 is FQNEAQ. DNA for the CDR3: TGTGCCAGCAGCTTAGACAGCAGCGGGAGGCCCGGGGAGCTGTTTTTT. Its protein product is CASSLDSSGRPGELFF.

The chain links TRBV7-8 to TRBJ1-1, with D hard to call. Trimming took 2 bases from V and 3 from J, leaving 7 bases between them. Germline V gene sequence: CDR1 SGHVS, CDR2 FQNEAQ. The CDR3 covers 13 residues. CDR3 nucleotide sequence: TGTGCCAGCAGCTTAAGCTCGGACACTGAAGCTTTCTTT. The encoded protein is CASSLSSDTEAFF.

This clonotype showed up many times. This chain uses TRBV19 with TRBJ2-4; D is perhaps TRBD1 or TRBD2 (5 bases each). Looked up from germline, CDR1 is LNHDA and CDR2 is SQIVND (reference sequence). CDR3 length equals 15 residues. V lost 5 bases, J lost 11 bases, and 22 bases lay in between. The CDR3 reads CASSPVNEGQWFQYF. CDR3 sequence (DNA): TGTGCCAGTAGTCCCGTCAACGAGGGGCAATGGTTTCAGTACTTC.

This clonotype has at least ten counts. CDR3 protein: CASSDRRGGEQYF. The CDR3 nucleotides read TGTGCCAGCAGCGACCGCCGAGGAGGCGAGCAGTACTTC. This chain uses TRBV6-5 with TRBJ2-7; perhaps TRBD2 as D (5 bases). This CDR3 spans 13 amino acids. V lost 6 bases and J lost 6, with 15 bases in between. Germline CDR1 is MNHEY and CDR2 is SVGAGI.

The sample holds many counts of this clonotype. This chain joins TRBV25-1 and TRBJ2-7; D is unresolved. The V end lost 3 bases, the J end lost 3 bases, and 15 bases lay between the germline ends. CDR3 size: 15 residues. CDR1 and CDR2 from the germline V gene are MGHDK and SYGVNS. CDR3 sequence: CASSERLISLYEQYF. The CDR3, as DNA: TGTGCCAGCAGTGAGAGGTTAATCTCCCTCTACGAGCAGTACTTC.

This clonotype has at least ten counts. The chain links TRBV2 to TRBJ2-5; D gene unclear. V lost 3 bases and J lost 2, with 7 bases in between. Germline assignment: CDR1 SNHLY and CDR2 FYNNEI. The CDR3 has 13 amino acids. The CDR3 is CASSDGPQETQYF. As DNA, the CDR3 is TGTGCCAGCAGTGACGGGCCACAAGAGACCCAGTACTTC.

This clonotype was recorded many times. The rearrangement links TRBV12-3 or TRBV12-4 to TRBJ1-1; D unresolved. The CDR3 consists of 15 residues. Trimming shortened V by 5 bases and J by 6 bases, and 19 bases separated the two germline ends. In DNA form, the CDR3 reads TGTGCCAGCAGTCCCCCGGTAAGACCCCTCTCTGAAGCTTTCTTT. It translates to CASSPPVRPLSEAFF.

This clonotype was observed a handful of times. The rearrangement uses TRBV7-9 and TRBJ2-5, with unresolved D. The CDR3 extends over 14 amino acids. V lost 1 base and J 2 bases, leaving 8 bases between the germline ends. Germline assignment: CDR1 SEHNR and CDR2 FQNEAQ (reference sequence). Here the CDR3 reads CASSLGPDQETQYF. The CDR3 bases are TGTGCCAGCAGCTTAGGGCCAGATCAAGAGACCCAGTACTTC.

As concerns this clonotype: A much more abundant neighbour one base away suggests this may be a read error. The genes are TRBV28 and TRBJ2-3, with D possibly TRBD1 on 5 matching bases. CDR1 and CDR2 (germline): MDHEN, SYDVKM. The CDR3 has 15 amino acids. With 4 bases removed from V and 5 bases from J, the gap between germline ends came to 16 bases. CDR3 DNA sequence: TGTGCCAGCAGTTCGCCCGCAGGGATCAGAGATACGCAGTATTTT. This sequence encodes CASSSPAGIRDTQYF.